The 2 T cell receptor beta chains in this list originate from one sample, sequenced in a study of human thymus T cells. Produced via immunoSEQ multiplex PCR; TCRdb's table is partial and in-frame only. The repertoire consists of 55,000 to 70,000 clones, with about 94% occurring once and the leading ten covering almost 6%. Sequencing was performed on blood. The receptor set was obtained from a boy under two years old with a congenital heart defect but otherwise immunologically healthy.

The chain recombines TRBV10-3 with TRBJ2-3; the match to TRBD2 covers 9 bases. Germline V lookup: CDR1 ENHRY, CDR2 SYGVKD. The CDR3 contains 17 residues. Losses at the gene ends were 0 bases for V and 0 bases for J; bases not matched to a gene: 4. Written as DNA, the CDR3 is TGTGCCATCAGTGAGTCGAGACTAGCGGAGAGCACAGATACGCAGTATTTT. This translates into CAISESRLAESTDTQYF.

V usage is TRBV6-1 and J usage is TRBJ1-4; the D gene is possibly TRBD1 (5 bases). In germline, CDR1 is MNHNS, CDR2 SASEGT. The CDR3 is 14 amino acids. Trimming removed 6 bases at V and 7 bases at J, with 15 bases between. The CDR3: CASRHEGRGEKLFF. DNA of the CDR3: TGTGCCAGCAGACACGAGGGGAGGGGTGAAAAACTGTTTTTT.